This T cell receptor (beta chain) is from a study of blood T cells in healthy people across ages. The CDR3 is 14 residues long. CDR1 is SGHRS, CDR2 YFSETQ, per germline. The V end lost 5 bases, the J end lost 0 bases, and 12 bases lay between the germline ends. Through a sample-barcoded 5' primer and a J-beta primer mix, a second PCR was run for 7 to 11 cycles. TCRdb re-derived calls from the 5' RACE reads in MiXCR, one entry per CDR3 protein. Of approximately 800,000 distinct CDR3 sequences in the sample, around a quarter were seen once. The same data also went into a second study, on T cells of mothers and their children.

Sequenced sample: blood. The clonotype was recovered from a boy aged 5-17 years in good health. The chain links TRBV5-1 to TRBJ2-7; D remains ambiguous. CDR3 nucleotide sequence: TGCGCCAGCAGGCTCGGCACCACCTCCTACGAGCAGTACTTC. It specifies CASRLGTTSYEQYF.